This TCR beta chain was retrieved from a study of T cell responses to AZD1222 COVID-19 vaccine. Study-wide results and caveats: The donor group comprised mostly white British people and more females; the analysis possibly underestimated clonal diversity.

Measured with immunoSEQ multiplex PCR; TCRdb has only the in-frame clones, and not every one. The repertoire includes roughly 120,000 clones, roughly 93% of them detected once, and around 2.8% sits in the top ten. V was pared by 3 bases and J by 1 base, with 7 bases of the junction left unmatched. The germline V gene has CDR1 SGHVS and CDR2 FNYEAQ. The CDR3 loop spans 17 amino acids. Turning to this clone: Its specificity is unknown.

This clonotype originated in an adult who received the AZD1222 COVID-19 vaccine. The starting material was peripheral blood, obtained 28 days after the second AZD1222 dose. The V call is TRBV7-6, the J call TRBJ2-5; 11 bases line up with TRBD2. CDR3 in amino acids: CASSFSGGLAGQETQYF. CDR3 DNA: TGTGCCAGCAGCTTCAGCGGCGGACTAGCGGGCCAAGAGACCCAGTACTTC.